Described below is a single T cell receptor (beta chain) sequence and its context. Sequencing used immunoSEQ multiplex PCR; TCRdb keeps in-frame clones, though not all of them. The repertoire holds approximately 250,000 clones, with 84% as singletons. With 4 bases clipped from V and 9 bases from J, the junction kept 11 bases outside the gene matches. CDR1 is LGHDT and CDR2 is YNNKEL in the germline V gene (reference sequence). This CDR3 is built from 15 residues. The data derive from a study of blood T cell repertoires in COVID-19. The chain carries TRBV3-1 (or the pseudogene TRBV3-2) and TRBJ2-1; 8 bases agree with TRBD2. This sequence was found in a man aged 30 to 39 with acute COVID-19. Input material: PBMCs or T cells enriched from blood (not recorded which). The CDR3 coding sequence is TGTGCCAGCAGCCCTCCGGGGCTAGCGGGTGTTGAGCAGTTCTTC. Translating it yields CASSPPGLAGVEQFF.